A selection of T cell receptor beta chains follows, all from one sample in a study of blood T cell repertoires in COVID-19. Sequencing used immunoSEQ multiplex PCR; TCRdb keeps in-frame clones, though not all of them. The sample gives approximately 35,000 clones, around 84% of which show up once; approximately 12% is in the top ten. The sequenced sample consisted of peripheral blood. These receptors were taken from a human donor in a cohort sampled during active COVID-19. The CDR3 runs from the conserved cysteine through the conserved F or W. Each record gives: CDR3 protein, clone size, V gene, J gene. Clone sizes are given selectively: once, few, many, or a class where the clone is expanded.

CDR3: CASSNDSPNEQFF
size: once
V: TRBV6-2/TRBV6-3
J: TRBJ2-1

CDR3: CASRSGTGNQPQHF
size: NA
V: TRBV10-2
J: TRBJ1-5

CDR3: CASSKQWQGTTANYGYTF
size: few
V: TRBV21-1
J: TRBJ1-2

CDR3: CASRSPGTEPYEQYF
size: NA
V: TRBV2
J: TRBJ2-7

CDR3: CSVDAGNTEAFF
size: NA
V: TRBV29-1
J: TRBJ1-1

CDR3: CASRFTGGRAGYTF
size: NA
V: TRBV19
J: TRBJ1-2

CDR3: CASSYRTASYGYTF
size: NA
V: TRBV6-5
J: TRBJ1-2

CDR3: CASSLGPGGSGYGYTF
size: NA
V: TRBV11-2
J: TRBJ1-2

CDR3: CASSWQGAGGYTF
size: NA
V: TRBV5-4
J: TRBJ1-2

CDR3: CASSLRLETQYF
size: once
V: TRBV7-9
J: TRBJ2-5

CDR3: CASSPPGAGGQGDTQYF
size: NA
V: TRBV18
J: TRBJ2-3

CDR3: CASSLAGPTADTQYF
size: NA
V: TRBV5-6
J: TRBJ2-3

CDR3: CASLRGTGRYSPLHF
size: few
V: TRBV21-1
J: TRBJ1-6

CDR3: CASSETLGSSGNTIYF
size: NA
V: TRBV28
J: TRBJ1-3

CDR3: CSVAFRDRGLNSPLHF
size: NA
V: TRBV29-1
J: TRBJ1-6

CDR3: CASSAQGQGIAEAFF
size: NA
V: TRBV27
J: TRBJ1-1

CDR3: CASLGTGATYGYTF
size: NA
V: TRBV18
J: TRBJ1-2